The 32 T cell receptor beta chains below come from one sample, sequenced in a study of response to subunit inactivated influenza vaccine. Each CDR3 protein is one row after TCRdb ran MiXCR on the RT-PCR reads. The sample lists 550,000 to 800,000 distinct CDR3 sequences, over 11% seen once, with 6% to 7% in the top ten. Sequences were derived from PBMCs from blood, sampled around two weeks before vaccination. The origin of the receptors is a man aged 45-65 years who received an inactivated influenza vaccine.

The chain uses TRBV14 and TRBJ2-1; 10 positions match TRBD2. Germline CDR1 SGHDN, CDR2 FVKESK. The CDR3 is made up of 15 amino acids. After removal of 4 bases from V and 3 bases from J, the junction contained 3 bases not matched to a gene. CDR3 sequence: CASSRQRGGYNEQFF. DNA for the CDR3: TGTGCCAGCAGCCGCCAGCGGGGGGGCTACAATGAGCAGTTCTTC.

This clonotype was seen a few times. This sequence joins TRBV4-1 and TRBJ1-2, with D unresolved. V lost 1 base to trimming and J lost 6 bases, with 6 bases between them. Germline assignment: CDR1 MGHRA and CDR2 YSYEKL. CDR3 length: 12 residues. The CDR3 is CASSQASDGYTF. Written as DNA, the CDR3 is TGCGCCAGCAGCCAAGCGTCGGATGGCTACACCTTC.

This clonotype was detected only a few times. V and J are TRBV14 and TRBJ2-5; 12 bases line up with TRBD2. This CDR3 is 18 amino acids long. V dropped 4 bases and J dropped 2; count of bases not matched to a gene: 11. Germline loops: CDR1 SGHDN, CDR2 FVKESK. CDR3 coding DNA: TGTGCCAGCAGCCGCACAGATCTAGCGGGAGGGGAACAAGAGACCCAGTACTTC. It yields the protein CASSRTDLAGGEQETQYF.

This clonotype was seen a handful of times. This chain connects TRBV28 to TRBJ2-3, with D perhaps matching TRBD1 (6 bases). CDR1 MDHEN and CDR2 SYDVKM come from the germline V gene. This CDR3 has 14 amino acids. V dropped 6 bases and J dropped 3 bases, with 13 bases sitting between them. CDR3 sequence reads: CASSRTAVTDTQYF. DNA of the CDR3: TGTGCCAGCAGCCGGACAGCAGTAACAGATACGCAGTATTTT.

This clonotype was counted between two and nine times. This sequence joins TRBV12-3 or TRBV12-4 and TRBJ1-5; tentative D call: TRBD1 (6 bases). The V gene lost 6 bases and the J gene lost 7 bases, with 19 bases spanning the gap. This CDR3 has 15 residues. Here the CDR3 reads CASSRKEGGSQPQHF. Here the CDR3 DNA reads TGTGCCAGCAGCCGGAAGGAGGGGGGCTCCCAGCCCCAGCATTTT.

Ten or more counts support this clonotype. The chain combines TRBV7-6 with TRBJ1-1; D unresolved. Between the trimmed V and J ends, which lost 6 bases and 0 bases, there was a span of 11 bases. Germline V gene data show CDR1 as SGHVS and CDR2 as FNYEAQ. This CDR3 spans 14 amino acids. CDR3 region: CASSHRGMNTEAFF. The CDR3 DNA reads TGTGCCAGCAGTCACCGCGGGATGAACACTGAAGCTTTCTTT.

There are a few counts of this clonotype. This chain connects TRBV15 to TRBJ1-1; D remains unclear. In germline, CDR1 is LNHNV, CDR2 YYDKDF (reference sequence). The V and J ends lost 0 bases and 0 bases respectively, with 8 bases between them. This CDR3 has 15 residues. As DNA, the CDR3 is TGTGCCACCAGCAGAGATCAAGTGGTGAACACTGAAGCTTTCTTT. Its translation: CATSRDQVVNTEAFF.

This clonotype was recorded many times. The V gene is TRBV28, the J gene TRBJ2-7, with 10 bases aligning to TRBD1. Germline V CDR1 and CDR2: MDHEN, SYDVKM. This CDR3 contains 12 residues. The CDR3 reads CATRTGGYEQYF. For the CDR3, the DNA is TGTGCTACTCGGACAGGGGGCTACGAGCAGTACTTC.

Many counts were recorded for this clonotype. This chain links TRBV5-5 with TRBJ2-5; D is ambiguous. V was pared by 2 bases and J by 1 base, with 6 bases between. CDR3 length: 13 residues. CDR1 is SGHKS, CDR2 YYEKEE, per germline (reference sequence). CDR3 sequence reads: CASSLVGQETQYF. For the CDR3, the DNA is TGTGCCAGCAGCTTAGTGGGCCAAGAGACCCAGTACTTC.

This clonotype came up a few times. The chain has TRBV4-1 and TRBJ2-7, with D perhaps matching TRBD2 (6 bases). There are 18 residues in the CDR3. V was clipped by 3 bases and J by 6 bases, with 27 bases between them. The germline gives CDR1 MGHRA, CDR2 YSYEKL. CDR3 in amino acids: CASSQYFPGPGGLREQYF. For the CDR3, the DNA is TGCGCCAGCAGCCAGTACTTTCCGGGGCCCGGAGGACTACGCGAGCAGTACTTC.

The V and J genes are TRBV11-2 and TRBJ2-3, with a tentative D call TRBD2 (7 bases). The CDR3 spans 15 residues. Germline loops: CDR1 SGHAT, CDR2 FQNNGV. V was clipped by 1 base and J by 7 bases, with 15 bases between them. The CDR3 loop is CASSLVTGRGNTQYF. As DNA, the CDR3 is TGTGCCAGCAGCTTAGTAACAGGGAGGGGGAATACGCAGTATTTT.

The chain uses TRBV7-9 and TRBJ2-7; D remains ambiguous. V was pared by 1 base and J by 6 bases, with 7 bases between. Germline V gives CDR1 SEHNR, CDR2 FQNEAQ (reference sequence). The CDR3 consists of 12 residues. The CDR3 is CASSLGRVEQYF. CDR3 bases: TGTGCCAGCAGCTTAGGCCGGGTCGAGCAGTACTTC.

This clonotype came up a few times. The chain is built from TRBV5-4 and TRBJ2-5; TRBD1 matches 8 bases. This CDR3 is built from 18 residues. Trimming at V came to 0 bases and at J to 4 bases, leaving 14 bases not matched to a gene. Looked up from germline, CDR1 is SGHNT and CDR2 is YYREEE (reference sequence). The CDR3 bases are TGTGCCAGCAGCTTGGAGCCGCCCCCCAGGGGGCCAGGAGAGACCCAGTACTTC. The encoded protein is CASSLEPPPRGPGETQYF. Complete variable domain (other parts from reference TRBV5-4 and TRBJ2-5): ETGVTQSPTHLIKTRGQQVTLRCSSQSGHNTVSWYQQALGQGPQFIFQYYREEENGRGNFPPRFSGLQFPNYSSELNVNALELDDSALYLCASSLEPPPRGPGETQYFGPGTRLLVL.

In this sample, this clonotype turned up once. V and J are TRBV7-6 and TRBJ2-3; TRBD1 matches at 8 bases. CDR1 is SGHVS and CDR2 is FNYEAQ in the germline V gene. With 4 bases clipped from V and 0 bases from J, the junction kept 6 bases outside the gene matches. This CDR3 has 16 amino acids. The CDR3: CASSSRGTGSTDTQYF. In DNA, the CDR3 is TGTGCCAGCAGCTCCCGGGGGACAGGAAGCACAGATACGCAGTATTTT.

This clonotype was detected ten times or more. The chain is built from TRBV27 and TRBJ1-1; the match to TRBD1 covers 12 bases. V trimming: 5 bases; J trimming: 6 bases; junction bases outside the gene matches: 4. Per the germline V gene, CDR1 is MNHEY and CDR2 is SMNVEV (reference sequence). The CDR3 spans 14 residues. The CDR3 DNA reads TGTGCCAGCAGTATGGGACAGGGGGCCGCTGAAGCTTTCTTT. This translates into CASSMGQGAAEAFF.

The chain recombines TRBV7-8 with TRBJ1-2, with TRBD1 matching over 7 bases. The CDR3 extends over 14 amino acids. Germline CDR1 and CDR2: SGHVS and FQNEAQ. V trimming: 5 bases; J trimming: 5 bases; junction bases outside the gene matches: 8. The chain's CDR3 is CASSADRAGYGYTF. The CDR3 DNA sequence: TGTGCCAGCAGCGCCGACAGGGCGGGATATGGCTACACCTTC. The full variable domain, rest sourced from reference TRBV7-8 and TRBJ1-2, is GAGVSQSPRYKVAKRGQDVALRCDPISGHVSLFWYQQALGQGPEFLTYFQNEAQLDKSGLPSDRFFAERPEGSVSTLKIQRTQQEDSAVYLCASSADRAGYGYTFGSGTRLTVV.

The V and J genes are TRBV19 and TRBJ1-4; D remains ambiguous. V was clipped by 8 bases and J by 8 bases, with 15 bases between them. This CDR3 contains 13 residues. The germline gives CDR1 LNHDA, CDR2 SQIVND (reference sequence). In nucleotides, the CDR3 is TGTGCCAGTCAGAGGCAGTTTGGAGAAAAACTGTTTTTT. Residues: CASQRQFGEKLFF. The entire variable domain, with the rest obtained from reference TRBV19 and TRBJ1-4, is as follows: DGGITQSPKYLFRKEGQNVTLSCEQNLNHDAMYWYRQDPGQGLRLIYYSQIVNDFQKGDIAEGYSVSREKKESFPLTVTSAQKNPTAFYLCASQRQFGEKLFFGSGTQLSVL.

This sequence joins TRBV4-3 and TRBJ2-1; D call uncertain. In germline, CDR1 is LGHNA, CDR2 YSLEER. V was clipped by 4 bases and J by 0 bases, with 10 bases between them. The CDR3 totals 15 residues. CDR3 DNA sequence: TGCGCCAGCAGCCCGTCGAAGAGCTCCTACAATGAGCAGTTCTTC. Protein sequence: CASSPSKSSYNEQFF.

Only one count was recorded for this clonotype. This chain uses TRBV9 with TRBJ2-5; 13 bases fit TRBD2. J was trimmed by 5 bases and V by 0 bases; bases with no gene match: 4. CDR1 is SGDLS, CDR2 YYNGEE, per germline. The CDR3 runs to 16 residues. The CDR3 reads CASSVGTSGSAETQYF. The CDR3 DNA sequence: TGTGCCAGCAGCGTAGGGACTAGCGGGAGCGCTGAGACCCAGTACTTC.

This clonotype has only a few counts. The rearrangement joins TRBV6-5 to TRBJ1-3; 7 nucleotides line up with TRBD1. Per the germline V gene, CDR1 is MNHEY and CDR2 is SVGAGI. The CDR3 is 16 residues long. Losses at the gene ends were 0 bases for V and 1 base for J; bases not matched to a gene: 3. CDR3 residues: CASSYSRGQSGNTIYF. CDR3 DNA: TGTGCCAGCAGTTACTCAAGGGGACAGTCTGGAAACACCATATATTTT.

This clonotype was picked up many times. The CDR3 DNA follows: TGCAGTGCAGACCCGGGACAGGGGGCGGAGACCCAGTACTTC. Translating gives CSADPGQGAETQYF. V gene TRBV20-1 combines with J gene TRBJ2-5; 12 nucleotides match TRBD1. V lost 6 bases and J lost 5; bases outside the gene matches: 7. The CDR3 consists of 14 residues. CDR1 is DFQATT and CDR2 is SNEGSKA in the germline V gene (reference sequence).

The chain carries TRBV12-3 or TRBV12-4 and TRBJ2-7; TRBD1 might be the D (5 bases). The V gene lost 3 bases and the J gene lost 6 bases, with 12 bases spanning the gap. The CDR3 sequence is 13 residues long. The CDR3 coding sequence is TGTGCCAGCAGTTTTCAGGGAATGGGCGAGCAGTACTTC. Amino acid sequence: CASSFQGMGEQYF.

J is TRBJ2-1 and V is TRBV10-3, with TRBD2 matching 9 bases. In germline, CDR1 is ENHRY, CDR2 SYGVKD. There are 13 residues in the CDR3. V lost 8 bases to trimming and J lost 7 bases; unmatched junction nucleotides: 6. The CDR3 bases are TGTGCCATCCGTAAGCTAGCGGGAAATGAGCAGTTCTTC. It codes for CAIRKLAGNEQFF.

As concerns this clonotype: A junction end diverges from the germline sequence, so it may reflect a read error. The chain has TRBV20-1 and TRBJ2-1; tentatively, D is TRBD1 (6 bases). Germline V gives CDR1 DFQATT, CDR2 SNEGSKA (reference sequence). The CDR3 is 16 amino acids. This chain's CDR3 is CSAGSEGESSYKEQFF. CDR3 nucleotide sequence: TGCAGTGCCGGGTCAGAGGGGGAGAGCTCCTACAAGGAGCAGTTCTTC.

This chain uses TRBV20-1 with TRBJ1-6, with TRBD1 matching over 8 bases. J was trimmed by 12 bases and V by 4 bases; bases with no gene match: 2. CDR3 length: 11 residues. The germline V gene encodes CDR1 DFQATT and CDR2 SNEGSKA (reference sequence). The CDR3 DNA reads as TGCAGTGCTAACAGGGGGGGACCCCTCCACTTT. This sequence encodes CSANRGGPLHF.

The CDR3 sequence: CASSFRRTGAETKNIQYF. DNA of the CDR3: TGTGCCAGCAGCTTCCGCCGGACAGGGGCCGAGACCAAAAACATTCAGTACTTC. The V call is TRBV11-1, the J call TRBJ2-4, with 9 bases lining up with TRBD1. Per the germline V gene, CDR1 is SGHAT and CDR2 is FQDESV (reference sequence). There are 18 residues in the CDR3. The V segment lost 3 bases and the J segment 2 bases; nucleotides outside the gene matches: 11.

This chain uses TRBV6-2 or TRBV6-3 with TRBJ2-3, with 12 bases matching TRBD2. From germline, CDR1 is MNHEY and CDR2 SVGEGT. The CDR3 is made up of 19 amino acids. The ends lost 5 bases at V and 5 bases at J; junction bases unmatched: 17. DNA for the CDR3: TGTGCCAGCAGTCGTTCCCCGTTGCTAGCGGGGGGGCGGAGAGATACGCAGTATTTT. Translation: CASSRSPLLAGGRRDTQYF.

The J gene is TRBJ2-1, the V gene TRBV12-3 or TRBV12-4; 8 bases agree with TRBD2. This CDR3 comprises 15 residues. The junction had 10 bases not matched to a gene; V was cut back by 4 bases and J by 8 bases. In DNA form, the CDR3 reads TGTGCCAGCAGTTACCTAAGCGGGAGTCGGGATGAGCAGTTCTTC. This sequence encodes CASSYLSGSRDEQFF.

V and J are TRBV7-2 and TRBJ1-1; 8 nucleotides line up with TRBD1. V was clipped by 4 bases and J by 0 bases; unmatched bases: 4. There are 15 residues in the CDR3. Germline V lookup: CDR1 SGHTA, CDR2 FQGNSA. The CDR3 is CASSSRTGLNTEAFF. CDR3 in DNA: TGTGCCAGCAGCTCCAGGACAGGGTTGAACACTGAAGCTTTCTTT. The full variable domain, with the rest looked up from reference TRBV7-2 and TRBJ1-1, is GAGVSQSPSNKVTEKGKDVELRCDPISGHTALYWYRQSLGQGLEFLIYFQGNSAPDKSGLPSDRFSAERTGGSVSTLTIQRTQQEDSAVYLCASSSRTGLNTEAFFGQGTRLTVV.

The rearrangement joins TRBV20-1 to TRBJ1-2, with D possibly being TRBD1 (5 bases). Trimming took 6 bases from V and 6 from J, leaving 14 bases between them. The CDR3 is 12 amino acids. Germline CDR1 DFQATT, CDR2 SNEGSKA (reference sequence). CDR3 region: CSASRDFDGYTF. The CDR3 bases are TGCAGTGCGAGCCGGGACTTCGATGGCTACACCTTC.

This clonotype was seen a handful of times. The V gene is TRBV12-3 or TRBV12-4, the J gene TRBJ1-4; D not certain. Trimming took off 9 bases at V and 7 bases at J, with 12 bases between the two ends. The CDR3 is made up of 12 amino acids. The CDR3 nucleotides are TGTGCCAGTCGAGTTGATGGTGAAAAACTGTTTTTT. Protein: CASRVDGEKLFF.

The sample holds many counts of this clonotype. CDR3 DNA sequence: TGTGCCAGCAGCAATGTACTTACGGCTGGAAACACCATATATTTT. Translating it yields CASSNVLTAGNTIYF. This rearrangement joins TRBV7-2 to TRBJ1-3; unclear D gene. Trimming shortened V by 5 bases and J by 2 bases, and 13 bases separated the two germline ends. This CDR3 is 15 amino acids long. CDR1 and CDR2 from the germline V gene are SGHTA and FQGNSA.